Given below is one T cell receptor (beta chain) in context. Its target is unknown. For the second PCR, which ran for about 6 to 11 cycles, a sample-barcoded 5' primer and a J-beta primer mix were used. A template-switch adaptor that had 12 random nucleotides put a tag on each cDNA molecule. Per-sample output comprised a minimum of 2.5 million paired-end reads containing CDR3. TCRdb re-analysed the 5' RACE reads in MiXCR, keeping a single row per CDR3 protein. The sample has about 720,000 distinct CDR3 sequences; about 24% are singletons. Trimming at V came to 6 bases and at J to 0 bases, leaving 11 bases not matched to a gene. This CDR3 is built from 17 residues. CDR1 and CDR2 from the germline V gene are SGHAT and FQNNGV. The data belong to a study of blood T cells in healthy people across ages. Study-wide findings and caveats: A strong correlation between TCR beta diversity and naive T cell percentage was seen.

Every participating donor contributed roughly 11 milliliters of peripheral blood through a draw. V gene TRBV11-2 combines with J gene TRBJ2-4; 7 nucleotides agree with TRBD2. The TCR comes from a man in his 70s in good health. Sequenced input: blood. The chain's CDR3 is CASRALRGLLAKNIQYF. The DNA for the CDR3 is TGTGCCAGCAGGGCCCTGAGGGGACTACTAGCCAAAAACATTCAGTACTTC.